The T cell receptor (beta chain) under discussion was sequenced for a study of CD8 T cells in Susac syndrome. When the RNA was reverse transcribed, random hexamers were used with an input of roughly 0.5 to 1 ug. The TCR beta CDR3 was amplified by immunoSEQ multiplex PCR across 54 Vbeta, 13 Jbeta. A single record per CDR3 protein comes from TCRdb applying MiXCR to the immunoSEQ multiplex PCR reads. The top ten hold roughly 0.4% of the sample, which has 70,000 to 100,000 distinct CDR3 sequences, 96% seen once. Trimming removed 4 bases from V and 6 bases from J; junction bases left unmatched: 12. The germline CDR1 and CDR2 sequences are DFQATT and SNEGSKA (reference sequence). The CDR3 consists of 16 residues.

The material sequenced was CD8+ T cells from PBMCs. This receptor was obtained from a human donor with Susac syndrome. The chain employs TRBV20-1 and TRBJ2-5, with TRBD2 matching 12 bases. Here the CDR3 reads CSATRLLAGGPKTQYF. The DNA for the CDR3 is TGCAGTGCTACCCGCCTCCTAGCGGGAGGGCCCAAGACCCAGTACTTC.